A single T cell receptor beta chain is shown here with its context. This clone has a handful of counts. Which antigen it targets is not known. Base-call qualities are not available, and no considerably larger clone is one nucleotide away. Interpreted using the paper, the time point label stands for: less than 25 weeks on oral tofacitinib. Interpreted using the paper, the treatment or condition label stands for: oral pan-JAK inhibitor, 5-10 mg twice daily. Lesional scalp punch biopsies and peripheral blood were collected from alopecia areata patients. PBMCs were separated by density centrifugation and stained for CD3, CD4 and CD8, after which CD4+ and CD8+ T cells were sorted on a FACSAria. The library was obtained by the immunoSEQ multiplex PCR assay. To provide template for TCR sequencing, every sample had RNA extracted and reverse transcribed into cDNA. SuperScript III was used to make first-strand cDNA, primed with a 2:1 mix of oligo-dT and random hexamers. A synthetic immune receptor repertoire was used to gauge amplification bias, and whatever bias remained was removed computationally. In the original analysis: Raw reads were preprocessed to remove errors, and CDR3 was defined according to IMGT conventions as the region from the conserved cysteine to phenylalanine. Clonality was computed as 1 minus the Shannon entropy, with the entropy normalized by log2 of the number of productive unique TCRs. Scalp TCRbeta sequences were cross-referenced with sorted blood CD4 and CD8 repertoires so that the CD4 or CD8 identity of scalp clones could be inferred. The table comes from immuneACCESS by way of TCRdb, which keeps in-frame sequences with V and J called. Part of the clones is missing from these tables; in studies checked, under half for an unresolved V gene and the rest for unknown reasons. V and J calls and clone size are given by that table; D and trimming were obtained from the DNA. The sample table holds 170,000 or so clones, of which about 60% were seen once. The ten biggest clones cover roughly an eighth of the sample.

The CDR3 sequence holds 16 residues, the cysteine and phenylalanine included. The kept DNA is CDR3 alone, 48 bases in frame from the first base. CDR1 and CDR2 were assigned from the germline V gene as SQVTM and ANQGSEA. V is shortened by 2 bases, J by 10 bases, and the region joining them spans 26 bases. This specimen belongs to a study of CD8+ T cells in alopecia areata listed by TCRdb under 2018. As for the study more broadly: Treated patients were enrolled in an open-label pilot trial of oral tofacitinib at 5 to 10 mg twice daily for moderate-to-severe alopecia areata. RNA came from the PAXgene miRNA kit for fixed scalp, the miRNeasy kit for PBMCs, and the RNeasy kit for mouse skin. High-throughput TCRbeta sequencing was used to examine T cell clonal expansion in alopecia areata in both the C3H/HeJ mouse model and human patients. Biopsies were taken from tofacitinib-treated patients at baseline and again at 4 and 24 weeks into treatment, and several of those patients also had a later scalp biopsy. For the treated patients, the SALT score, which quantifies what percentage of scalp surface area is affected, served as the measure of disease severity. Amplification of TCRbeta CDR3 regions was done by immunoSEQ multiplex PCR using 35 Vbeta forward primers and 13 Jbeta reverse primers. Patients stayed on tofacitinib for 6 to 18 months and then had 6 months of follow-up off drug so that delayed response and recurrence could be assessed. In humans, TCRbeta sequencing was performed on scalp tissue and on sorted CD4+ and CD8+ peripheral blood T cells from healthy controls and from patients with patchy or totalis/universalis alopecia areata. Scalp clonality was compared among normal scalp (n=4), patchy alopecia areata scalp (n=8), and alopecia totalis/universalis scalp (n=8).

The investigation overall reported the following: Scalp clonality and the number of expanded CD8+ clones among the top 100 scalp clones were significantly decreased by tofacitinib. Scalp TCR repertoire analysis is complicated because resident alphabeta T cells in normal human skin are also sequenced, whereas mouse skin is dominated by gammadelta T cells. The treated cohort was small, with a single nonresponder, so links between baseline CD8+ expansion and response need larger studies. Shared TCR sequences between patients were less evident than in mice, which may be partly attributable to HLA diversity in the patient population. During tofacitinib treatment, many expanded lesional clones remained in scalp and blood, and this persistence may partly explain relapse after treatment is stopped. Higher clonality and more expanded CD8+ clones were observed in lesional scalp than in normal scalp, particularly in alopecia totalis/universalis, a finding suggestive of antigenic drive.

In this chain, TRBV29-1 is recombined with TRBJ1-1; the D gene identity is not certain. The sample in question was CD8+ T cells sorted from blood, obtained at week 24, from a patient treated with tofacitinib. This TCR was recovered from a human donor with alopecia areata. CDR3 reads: CSVESHRPVSGLPAFF. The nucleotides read TGCAGCGTTGAAAGCCACCGGCCGGTCAGTGGGCTCCCAGCTTTCTTT.